Sequencing of this T cell receptor beta chain was carried out in a study of cytomegalovirus exposure and HLA in healthy donors. General observations from the study: Accounts indicate the classifier identified cytomegalovirus status with strong specificity and sensitivity.

Germline V lookup: CDR1 SEHNR, CDR2 FQNEAQ (reference sequence). The CDR3 has 14 amino acids. Trimming removed 2 bases at V and 5 bases at J, with 9 bases between. Of note for this clone: Its antigen is not identified.

Primers included in the PCR were 60 Vbeta and 13 Jbeta primers. Profiling relied on immunoSEQ multiplex PCR, and the TCRdb table lists in-frame clones only, not all of them. In total, the table holds over 90,000 clones. The sequenced material came from PBMCs. The TCR originated in a man between 40 and 49 years old in good health and CMV-seronegative. The chain uses TRBV7-9 and TRBJ1-4; D gene uncertain. The CDR3 DNA reads TGTGCCAGCAGCTTAATCGAACAAAATGAAAAACTGTTTTTT. Translating it yields CASSLIEQNEKLFF. The full variable domain, in which reference TRBV7-9 and TRBJ1-4 provide the parts outside the CDR3, is DTGVSQNPRHKITKRGQNVTFRCDPISEHNRLYWYRQTLGQGPEFLTYFQNEAQLEKSRLLSDRFSAERPKGSFSTLEIQRTEQGDSAMYLCASSLIEQNEKLFFGSGTQLSVL.